This passage covers 17 T cell receptor beta chains from one sample sequenced in a study of early T cells in non-severe SARS-CoV-2 infection. A single record per CDR3 protein comes from TCRdb applying MiXCR to the 5' RACE reads. The table includes approximately 120,000 distinct CDR3 sequences, around 14% detected once. The sample taken for sequencing was whole blood. Receptors were obtained from an adult who was a healthcare worker with PCR-confirmed SARS-CoV-2 infection or an uninfected control (not recorded which).

The chain joins TRBV7-9 to TRBJ2-7; D remains unclear. V was shortened by 6 bases and J by 10 bases, with 16 bases between the two germline ends. CDR1 is SEHNR, CDR2 FQNEAQ, per germline (reference sequence). The CDR3 consists of 12 residues. The chain's CDR3 is CASSPDRWYQYF. The DNA for the CDR3 is TGTGCCAGCAGTCCCGATCGTTGGTATCAGTACTTC.

CDR3 protein: CATSRDPAHNTEAFF. CDR3 bases: TGTGCCACCAGCAGAGATCCGGCACACAACACTGAAGCTTTCTTT. The chain carries TRBV15 and TRBJ1-1, with no clear D. The CDR3 extends over 15 amino acids. With 0 bases removed from V and 2 bases from J, the gap between germline ends came to 10 bases. Germline V gene sequence: CDR1 LNHNV, CDR2 YYDKDF (reference sequence).

The chain couples TRBV2 to TRBJ2-2, with 13 bases fitting TRBD2. Germline CDR1 is SNHLY and CDR2 is FYNNEI. V was pared by 5 bases and J by 2 bases, with 5 bases of the junction left unmatched. The length of the CDR3 is 17 residues. The CDR3 DNA reads TGTGCCAGCAGTAGACTAGCGGGGGGCTCTAACACCGGGGAGCTGTTTTTT. Its protein product is CASSRLAGGSNTGELFF.

This chain connects TRBV3-1 to TRBJ2-1; D remains ambiguous. The CDR3 has 13 residues. Germline lookup yields CDR1 LGHDT and CDR2 YNNKEL (reference sequence). V was cut by 5 bases and J by 9 bases, with 14 bases left in between. DNA of the CDR3: TGTGCCAGCAGCTTTTCCGCGCGAGGTGAGCAGTTCTTC. This encodes CASSFSARGEQFF.

This clonotype was seen repeatedly, ten times or more. V and J are TRBV10-1 and TRBJ1-2, with D hard to call. Germline V lookup: CDR1 WNHNN, CDR2 SYGVQD (reference sequence). The length of the CDR3 is 13 residues. V dropped 0 bases and J dropped 5 bases, with 7 bases sitting between them. CDR3 DNA sequence: TGCGCCAGCAGTGAGTCGATGGGATATGGCTACACCTTC. This encodes CASSESMGYGYTF.

The chain couples TRBV13 to TRBJ2-7; D is unresolved. V dropped 6 bases and J dropped 5 bases, with 14 bases sitting between them. The germline V gene has CDR1 PRHDT and CDR2 FYEKMQ (reference sequence). This CDR3 spans 13 amino acids. Here the CDR3 reads CASSPGRKHEQYF. The CDR3 DNA sequence: TGTGCCAGCAGTCCCGGACGGAAGCACGAGCAGTACTTC.

This clonotype has just a few counts. The chain has TRBV7-9 and TRBJ1-1; no clear D gene. The CDR3 is 14 amino acids. The germline V gene encodes CDR1 SEHNR and CDR2 FQNEAQ (reference sequence). Trimming cost V 1 base and J 4 bases, with 10 bases left between them. CDR3 sequence: CASSLGVDGTEAFF. For the CDR3, the DNA is TGTGCCAGCAGCTTAGGGGTCGACGGCACTGAAGCTTTCTTT.

The J gene is TRBJ1-2, the V gene TRBV7-8; D perhaps matches TRBD1 (6 bases). The germline V gene encodes CDR1 SGHVS and CDR2 FQNEAQ. V was pared by 5 bases and J by 7 bases, with 17 bases between. This CDR3 is 14 amino acids long. The DNA for the CDR3 is TGTGCCAGCAGCCCAAGGGGGGTAGCCGGTGGCTACACCTTC. It yields the protein CASSPRGVAGGYTF.

This clonotype appeared a few times. The gene calls are TRBV12-3 or TRBV12-4 and TRBJ2-1, with a tentative D call TRBD2 (6 bases). The CDR3 runs to 15 residues. Trimming stripped 5 bases from V and 6 bases from J, with 17 bases between. CDR3 nucleotides: TGTGCCAGCAGTATACGGGGGTATCCACCCAATGAGCAGTTCTTC. Translating gives CASSIRGYPPNEQFF.

The V gene is TRBV11-2, the J gene TRBJ2-2, with D maybe TRBD1 (5 bases). With 5 bases removed from V and 1 base from J, the gap between germline ends came to 17 bases. The CDR3 is made up of 17 amino acids. Germline CDR1 is SGHAT and CDR2 is FQNNGV. The DNA for the CDR3 is TGTGCCAGCAGCCCTAGGGCCCAGGGCCGGAACACCGGGGAGCTGTTTTTT. Protein sequence: CASSPRAQGRNTGELFF.

The rearrangement uses TRBV3-1 and TRBJ2-5; no firm D call. V was cut by 4 bases and J by 3 bases, with 12 bases left in between. This CDR3 has 14 amino acids. Germline V lookup: CDR1 LGHDT, CDR2 YNNKEL (reference sequence). The CDR3 coding sequence is TGTGCCAGCAGCCTAAGGAACGGCGAAGAGACCCAGTACTTC. Its translation is CASSLRNGEETQYF.

The V call is TRBV30, the J call TRBJ1-2; no clear D gene. Trimming took off 1 base at V and 4 bases at J, with 7 bases between the two ends. CDR1 is GTSNPN and CDR2 is SVGIG in the germline V gene (reference sequence). The CDR3 is 12 residues long. The DNA of the CDR3 is TGTGCCTGGAGTGAGGGATCCTATGGCTACACCTTC. Protein sequence: CAWSEGSYGYTF.

This clonotype has at least ten counts. The chain has TRBV27 and TRBJ2-7; D is unclear. In germline, CDR1 is MNHEY, CDR2 SMNVEV (reference sequence). The V and J ends lost 4 bases and 0 bases respectively, with 7 bases between them. The CDR3 has 13 amino acids. CDR3 loop: CASSYSRSYEQYF. CDR3 DNA sequence: TGTGCCAGCAGTTACAGCCGCTCCTACGAGCAGTACTTC.

This sequence joins TRBV20-1 and TRBJ1-5; no firm D call. V lost 3 bases to trimming and J lost 5 bases, with 11 bases between them. The CDR3 loop spans 13 amino acids. Germline V gene lookup returns CDR1 DFQATT and CDR2 SNEGSKA (reference sequence). The CDR3 DNA follows: TGCAGTGCTAGGGGAGAAAGGGATCAGCCCCAGCATTTT. Its protein is CSARGERDQPQHF.

The CDR3 DNA is TGTGCCAGCAGTTTCGGACTAGCGAGTAATGAGCAGTTCTTC. It codes for CASSFGLASNEQFF. This sequence joins TRBV12-3 or TRBV12-4 and TRBJ2-1, with 9 bases identical to TRBD2. This CDR3 has 14 residues. Trimming cost V 3 bases and J 7 bases; bases outside gene matches: 4.

This clonotype came up a few times. This chain connects TRBV12-5 to TRBJ2-7; D not resolved. The CDR3 length is 11 residues. V lost 6 bases to trimming and J lost 5 bases, with 8 bases between them. Germline CDR1 LGHNT, CDR2 FRNRAP. CDR3 amino acids: CASGLHHEQYF. CDR3 DNA sequence: TGTGCTAGTGGCTTACATCACGAGCAGTACTTC.

This clonotype has a count of ten or more. The rearrangement links TRBV29-1 to TRBJ1-1; maybe TRBD1 (5 bases). Trimming stripped 4 bases from V and 4 bases from J, with 10 bases between. This CDR3 region has 12 residues. Germline V CDR1 and CDR2: SQVTM, ANQGSEA. CDR3 amino acids: CSVGDVGTEAFF. The CDR3 nucleotides are TGCAGCGTTGGGGACGTCGGCACTGAAGCTTTCTTT.